A single sample is the source of the 13 T cell receptor beta chains below, sequenced in a study of shared clonotypes between healthy human individuals. Clones were read by immunoSEQ multiplex PCR, and TCRdb kept only the in-frame ones, dropping some. The table includes about 980,000 clones, 60% to 85% detected once. Source material: memory CD4+ T cells sorted from blood. Subset denoted: CD45RA-negative fraction. All receptors derive from a man younger than 35 in good health.

The chain combines TRBV15 with TRBJ1-5; tentative D call: TRBD1 (6 bases). Germline lookup yields CDR1 LNHNV and CDR2 YYDKDF (reference sequence). This CDR3 region has 16 residues. Trimming stripped 1 base from V and 1 base from J, with 11 bases between. CDR3 loop: CATSRGGRGSNQPQHF. DNA of the CDR3: TGTGCCACCAGCAGAGGGGGGCGAGGAAGCAATCAGCCCCAGCATTTT.

The V call is TRBV19, the J call TRBJ2-3; TRBD1 or TRBD2 may be the D gene (5 bases each). Germline V gene sequence: CDR1 LNHDA, CDR2 SQIVND (reference sequence). The length of the CDR3 is 13 residues. The CDR3 DNA follows: TGTGCGTTAACCCGAGGGGTAGGAAGTACGCAGTATTTT. This gives the protein CALTRGVGSTQYF.

The chain carries TRBV5-8 and TRBJ1-3; D not resolved. CDR1 is SGHTS and CDR2 is YDEGEE in the germline V gene. The ends were cut back, 1 base at V and 6 bases at J, with 2 bases in the middle. The CDR3 covers 11 residues. Written as DNA, the CDR3 is TGTGCCAGCAGCTTGATAAACACCATATATTTT. It codes for CASSLINTIYF.

This clone showed up just once. V usage is TRBV5-6 and J usage is TRBJ1-3; D is possibly TRBD1 (5 bases). V lost 4 bases and J lost 0, with 11 bases in between. CDR3 length: 15 residues. Per germline, CDR1 SGHDT and CDR2 YYEEEE. This CDR3 reads CASSGRDGSGNTIYF. CDR3 sequence (DNA): TGTGCCAGCAGCGGTAGGGACGGCTCTGGAAACACCATATATTTT. Supplemented by reference TRBV5-6 and TRBJ1-3, the full variable domain reads DAGVTQSPTHLIKTRGQQVTLRCSPKSGHDTVSWYQQALGQGPQFIFQYYEEEERQRGNFPDRFSGHQFPNYSSELNVNALLLGDSALYLCASSGRDGSGNTIYFGEGSWLTVV.

The V call is TRBV21-1, the J call TRBJ2-7; whether TRBD2, the table's D call, matches the DNA was not checked. TRBV21-1 is classified as a pseudogene. CDR3 size: 16 residues. The CDR3 coding sequence is TGTGCCAGCAGCAAAGTCCAACTAGCGGGAAAATACGAGCAGTACTTC. Its protein is CASSKVQLAGKYEQYF.

J is TRBJ2-4 and V is TRBV6-5; 7 bases agree with TRBD1. This CDR3 is built from 15 residues. Germline V gene sequence: CDR1 MNHEY, CDR2 SVGAGI. With 5 bases clipped from V and 7 bases from J, the junction kept 11 bases outside the gene matches. The CDR3, as DNA: TGTGCCAGCAGTACTACAGGGGCCGTTGGGAACATTCAGTACTTC. Encoded protein: CASSTTGAVGNIQYF.

This clone was seen only once. The chain combines TRBV2 with TRBJ1-6; D possibly corresponds to TRBD1 (6 bases). This CDR3 is 14 amino acids long. V was trimmed by 2 bases and J by 8 bases, leaving 10 bases between them. Germline V gene sequence: CDR1 SNHLY, CDR2 FYNNEI. CDR3 loop: CASSERGGDSPLHF. The CDR3 coding sequence is TGTGCCAGCAGTGAAAGGGGGGGGGATTCACCCCTCCACTTT.

This chain links TRBV9 with TRBJ2-2; D remains ambiguous. The CDR3 is 15 amino acids. The germline V and J ends were trimmed by 1 base and 2 bases, with 9 bases remaining between them. Germline CDR1 and CDR2: SGDLS and YYNGEE. Written as DNA, the CDR3 is TGTGCCAGCAGCGTAACTGCGGTTAACACCGGGGAGCTGTTTTTT. Its translation is CASSVTAVNTGELFF.

J is TRBJ2-1 and V is TRBV28; TRBD2 is a possible D gene (7 bases). Trimming took off 8 bases at V and 4 bases at J, with 15 bases between the two ends. CDR3 length: 14 residues. CDR1 is MDHEN and CDR2 is SYDVKM in the germline V gene. The CDR3 DNA is TGTGCCAGCCTGGGGGGGGGCTTATACAATGAGCAGTTCTTC. It translates to CASLGGGLYNEQFF. Based on the CDR3 plus reference TRBV28 and TRBJ2-1, the full variable domain is DVKVTQSSRYLVKRTGEKVFLECVQDMDHENMFWYRQDPGLGLRLIYFSYDVKMKEKGDIPEGYSVSREKKERFSLILESASTNQTSMYLCASLGGGLYNEQFFGPGTRLTVL.

This clone has just a few counts. The CDR3: CASSGSGVAEAFF. The CDR3 nucleotides read TGCGCCAGCAGCGGGTCTGGGGTCGCTGAAGCTTTCTTT. V is TRBV5-1 and J is TRBJ1-1; D ambiguous. The V gene lost 4 bases and the J gene lost 6 bases, with 13 bases spanning the gap. Germline V gene sequence: CDR1 SGHRS, CDR2 YFSETQ. The CDR3 runs to 13 residues.

V and J are TRBV9 and TRBJ2-3, with 14 positions matching TRBD2. The germline gives CDR1 SGDLS, CDR2 YYNGEE. V was clipped by 3 bases and J by 5 bases; unmatched bases: 8. The CDR3 runs to 17 residues. The CDR3 loop is CASSARTGTSGRDTQYF. The DNA of the CDR3 is TGTGCCAGCAGCGCAAGAACCGGGACTAGCGGGAGAGATACGCAGTATTTT.

V usage is TRBV10-3 and J usage is TRBJ2-3; D is unclear. In germline, CDR1 is ENHRY, CDR2 SYGVKD. V lost 4 bases and J 2 bases, leaving 4 bases between the germline ends. The CDR3 loop spans 12 amino acids. For the CDR3, the DNA is TGTGCCATCAGTGCTATCACAGATACGCAGTATTTT. It specifies CAISAITDTQYF.

This chain uses TRBV5-4 with TRBJ2-7; TRBD2 agrees at 15 bases. The V gene end was trimmed by 5 bases and the J gene end by 6 bases; junction bases not matched to a gene: 6. Germline loops: CDR1 SGHNT, CDR2 YYREEE (reference sequence). This CDR3 contains 15 residues. In DNA, the CDR3 is TGTGCCAGCAGTCCCCCGGGACTAGCGGGAGGCGAGCAGTACTTC. Its translation is CASSPPGLAGGEQYF. Full variable domain (missing parts from reference TRBV5-4 and TRBJ2-7): ETGVTQSPTHLIKTRGQQVTLRCSSQSGHNTVSWYQQALGQGPQFIFQYYREEENGRGNFPPRFSGLQFPNYSSELNVNALELDDSALYLCASSPPGLAGGEQYFGPGTRLTVT.